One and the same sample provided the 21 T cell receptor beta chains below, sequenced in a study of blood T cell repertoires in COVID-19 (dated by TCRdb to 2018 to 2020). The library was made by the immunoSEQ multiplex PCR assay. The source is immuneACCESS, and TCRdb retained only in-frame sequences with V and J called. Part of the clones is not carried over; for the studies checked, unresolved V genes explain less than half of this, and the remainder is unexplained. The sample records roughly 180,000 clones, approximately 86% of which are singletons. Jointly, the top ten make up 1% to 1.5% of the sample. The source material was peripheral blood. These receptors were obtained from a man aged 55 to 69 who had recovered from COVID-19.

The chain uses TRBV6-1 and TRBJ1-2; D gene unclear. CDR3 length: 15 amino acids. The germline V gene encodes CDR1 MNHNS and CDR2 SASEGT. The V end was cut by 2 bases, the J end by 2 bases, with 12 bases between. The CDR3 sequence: CASSEPEATNYGYTF. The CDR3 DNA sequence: TGTGCCAGCAGTGAACCGGAGGCTACGAACTATGGCTACACCTTC.

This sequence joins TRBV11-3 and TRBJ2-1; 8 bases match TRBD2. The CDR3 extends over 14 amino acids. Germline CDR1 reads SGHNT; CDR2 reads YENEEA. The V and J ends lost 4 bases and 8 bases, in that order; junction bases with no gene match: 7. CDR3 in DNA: TGTGCCAGCAGCTCCGGGACTAGGAGCGATGAGCAGTTCTTC. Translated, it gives CASSSGTRSDEQFF.

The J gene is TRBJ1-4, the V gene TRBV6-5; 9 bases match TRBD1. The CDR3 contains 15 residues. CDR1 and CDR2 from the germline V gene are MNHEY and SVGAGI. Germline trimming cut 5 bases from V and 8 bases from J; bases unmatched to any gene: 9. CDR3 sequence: CASSRGGTGGEKLFF. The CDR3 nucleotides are TGTGCCAGCAGTCGCGGGGGCACAGGGGGCGAAAAACTGTTTTTT.

CDR3 sequence (DNA): TGTGCCAGCAGCCAAGAGGCATTAGGTTGGCCGGAGGGTGGCTACACCTTC. Protein: CASSQEALGWPEGGYTF. The chain joins TRBV4-2 to TRBJ1-2; D call uncertain. Trimming took off 0 bases at V and 7 bases at J, with 21 bases between the two ends. Germline CDR1 and CDR2: LGHNA and YNFKEQ. The CDR3 is 17 residues long.

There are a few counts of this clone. The CDR3 DNA is TGTGCCAGCAGCCAAGGGGACAGGGGCTACGAGCAGTACTTC. Protein: CASSQGDRGYEQYF. The chain combines TRBV6-6 with TRBJ2-7, with 10 bases identical to TRBD1. V lost 6 bases, J lost 3 bases, and 5 bases stayed unmatched. Germline values: CDR1 MNHNY, CDR2 SVGAGI (reference sequence). CDR3 size: 14 residues.

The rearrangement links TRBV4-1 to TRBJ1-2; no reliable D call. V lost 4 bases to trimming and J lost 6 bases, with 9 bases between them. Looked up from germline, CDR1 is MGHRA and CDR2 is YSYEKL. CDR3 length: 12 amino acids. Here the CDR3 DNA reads TGCGCCAGCAGCCGGGAGAACAATGGCTACACCTTC. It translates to CASSRENNGYTF.

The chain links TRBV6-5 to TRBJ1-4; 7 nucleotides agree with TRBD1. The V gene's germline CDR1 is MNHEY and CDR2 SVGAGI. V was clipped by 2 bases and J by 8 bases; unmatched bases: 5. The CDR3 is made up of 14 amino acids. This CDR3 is CASSYRGRDEKLFF. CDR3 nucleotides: TGTGCCAGCAGTTACAGGGGGCGCGACGAAAAACTGTTTTTT.

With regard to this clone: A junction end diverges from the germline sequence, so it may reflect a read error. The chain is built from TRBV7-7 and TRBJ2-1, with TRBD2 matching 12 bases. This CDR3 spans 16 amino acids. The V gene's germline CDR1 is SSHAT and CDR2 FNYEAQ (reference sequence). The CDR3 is CASSLSETSGGNEQFF. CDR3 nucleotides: TGTGCTAGCAGCTTAAGCGAGACTAGCGGGGGCAATGAGCAGTTCTTC.

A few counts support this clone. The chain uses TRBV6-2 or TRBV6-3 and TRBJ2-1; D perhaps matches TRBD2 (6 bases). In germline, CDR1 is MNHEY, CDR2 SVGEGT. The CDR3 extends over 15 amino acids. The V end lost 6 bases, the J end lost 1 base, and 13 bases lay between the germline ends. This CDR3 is CASSLSGESYNEQFF. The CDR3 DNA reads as TGTGCCAGCAGCCTTAGCGGAGAGTCCTACAATGAGCAGTTCTTC.

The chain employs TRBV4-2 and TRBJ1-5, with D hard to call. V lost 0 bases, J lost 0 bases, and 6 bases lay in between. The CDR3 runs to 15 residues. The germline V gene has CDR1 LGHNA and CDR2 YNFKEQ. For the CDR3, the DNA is TGTGCCAGCAGCCAAGATCGTGTTAGCAATCAGCCCCAGCATTTT. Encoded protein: CASSQDRVSNQPQHF.

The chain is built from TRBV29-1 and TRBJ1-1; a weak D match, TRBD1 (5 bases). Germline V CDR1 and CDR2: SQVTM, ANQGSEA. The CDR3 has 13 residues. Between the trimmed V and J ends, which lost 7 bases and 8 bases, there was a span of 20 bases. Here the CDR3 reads CSGTEFGGYEAFF. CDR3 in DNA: TGCAGCGGAACCGAGTTCGGGGGTTACGAAGCTTTCTTT.

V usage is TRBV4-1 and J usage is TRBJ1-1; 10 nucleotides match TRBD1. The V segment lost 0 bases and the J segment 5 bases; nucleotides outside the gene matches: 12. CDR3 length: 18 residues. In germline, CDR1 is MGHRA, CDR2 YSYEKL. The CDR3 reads CASSQDPKSRDRGTEAFF. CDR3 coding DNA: TGCGCCAGCAGCCAAGATCCTAAATCCCGGGACAGGGGTACTGAAGCTTTCTTT.

CDR3 nucleotide sequence: TGTGCCAGCAGTTGGGGGACTAGCACAGATACGCAGTATTTT. Translation: CASSWGTSTDTQYF. The chain has TRBV27 and TRBJ2-3, with D possibly matching TRBD2 (6 bases). There are 14 residues in the CDR3. Looked up from germline, CDR1 is MNHEY and CDR2 is SMNVEV (reference sequence). Trimming took 4 bases from V and 0 from J, leaving 8 bases between them.

The CDR3 spells CSGLGSGGDEQYF. The CDR3 DNA reads as TGCAGCGGGCTGGGTAGCGGGGGTGACGAGCAGTACTTC. This chain connects TRBV29-1 to TRBJ2-7, with TRBD2 identical over 9 bases. The CDR3 is 13 residues long. V shed 7 bases and J 5 bases; nucleotides not matched to a gene: 9. Per germline, CDR1 SQVTM and CDR2 ANQGSEA.

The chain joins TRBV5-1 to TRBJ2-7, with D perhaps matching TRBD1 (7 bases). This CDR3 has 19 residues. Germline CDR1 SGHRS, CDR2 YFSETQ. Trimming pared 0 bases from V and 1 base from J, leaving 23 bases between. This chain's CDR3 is CASSLALQGRIGLSYEQYF. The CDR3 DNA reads TGCGCCAGCAGCTTGGCCTTACAGGGGAGGATTGGTTTATCCTACGAGCAGTACTTC.

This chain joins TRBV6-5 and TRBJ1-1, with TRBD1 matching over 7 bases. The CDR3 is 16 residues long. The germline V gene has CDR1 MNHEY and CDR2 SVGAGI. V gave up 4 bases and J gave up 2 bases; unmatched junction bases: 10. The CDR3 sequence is CASSSPHRGSNTEAFF. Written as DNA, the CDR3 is TGTGCCAGCAGTTCCCCCCACAGGGGCTCCAACACTGAAGCTTTCTTT.

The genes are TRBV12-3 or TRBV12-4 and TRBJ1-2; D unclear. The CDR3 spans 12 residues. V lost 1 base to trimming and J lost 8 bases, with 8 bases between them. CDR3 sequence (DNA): TGTGCCAGCAGTTTAGGGGCCCGCGGCTACACCTTC. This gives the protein CASSLGARGYTF.

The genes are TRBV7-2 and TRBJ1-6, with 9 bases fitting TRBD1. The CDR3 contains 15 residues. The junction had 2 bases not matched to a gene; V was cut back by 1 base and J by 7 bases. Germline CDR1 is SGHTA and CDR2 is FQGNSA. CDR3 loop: CASSLGGQGNSPLHF. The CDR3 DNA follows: TGTGCCAGCAGCTTAGGGGGACAGGGCAATTCACCCCTCCACTTT.

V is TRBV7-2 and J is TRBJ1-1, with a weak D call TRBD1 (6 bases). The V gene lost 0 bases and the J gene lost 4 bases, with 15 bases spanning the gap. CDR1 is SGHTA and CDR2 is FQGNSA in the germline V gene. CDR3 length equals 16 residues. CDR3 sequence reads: CASSLAGAVRFTEAFF. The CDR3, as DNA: TGTGCCAGCAGCTTAGCGGGGGCCGTAAGGTTCACTGAAGCTTTCTTT.

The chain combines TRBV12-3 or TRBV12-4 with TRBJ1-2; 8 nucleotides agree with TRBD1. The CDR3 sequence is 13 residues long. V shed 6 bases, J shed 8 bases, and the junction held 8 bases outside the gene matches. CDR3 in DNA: TGTGCCAGCAGGCCGGGACAGGTTGGCGGCTACACCTTC. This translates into CASRPGQVGGYTF.

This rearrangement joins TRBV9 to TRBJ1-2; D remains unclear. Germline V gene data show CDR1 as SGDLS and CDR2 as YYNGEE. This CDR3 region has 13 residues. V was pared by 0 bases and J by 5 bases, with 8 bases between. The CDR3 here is CASSVGGIYGYTF. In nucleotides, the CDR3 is TGTGCCAGCAGCGTAGGAGGGATTTATGGCTACACCTTC.